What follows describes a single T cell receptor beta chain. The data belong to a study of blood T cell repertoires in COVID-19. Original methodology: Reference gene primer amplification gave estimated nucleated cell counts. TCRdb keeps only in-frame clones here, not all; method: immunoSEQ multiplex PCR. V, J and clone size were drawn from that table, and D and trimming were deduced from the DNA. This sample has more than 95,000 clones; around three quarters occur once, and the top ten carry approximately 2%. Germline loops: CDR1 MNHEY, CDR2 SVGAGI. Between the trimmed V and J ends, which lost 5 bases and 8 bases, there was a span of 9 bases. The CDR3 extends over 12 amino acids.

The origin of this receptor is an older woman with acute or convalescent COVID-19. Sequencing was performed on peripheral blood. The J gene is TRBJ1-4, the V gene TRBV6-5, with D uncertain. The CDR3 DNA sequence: TGTGCCAGCAGTCGAAGGAGCGAAAAACTGTTTTTT. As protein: CASSRRSEKLFF.